This T cell receptor beta chain was sequenced for a study of shared clonotypes between healthy human individuals. Study-level background: Samples came from a couple of female and a few male donors aged 18 to 49.

TCRdb's copy holds only in-frame clones and misses some; the assay was immunoSEQ multiplex PCR. The profile shows fewer than 1.8 million clones, roughly 98.5% of them singletons. Per the germline V gene, CDR1 is SEHNR and CDR2 is FQNEAQ (reference sequence). J gave up 3 bases and V 5 bases, and 11 bases lay outside the gene matches. There are 16 residues in the CDR3. Study conclusions and caveats: Specimens sampled were limited to blood, with tissue repertoires likely differing. Non-shared clonotypes showed lower generation probabilities than clonotypes common to all four donors.

With respect to this clone: Its antigen is currently unknown.

This chain connects TRBV7-9 to TRBJ2-7; 9 nucleotides line up with TRBD1. The sequencing input was naive CD4+ T cells sorted from blood. The subset denotes: CD45RA+ positively selected. This clonotype was obtained from a man in his thirties or forties in good health. The CDR3 is CASSATGTGYSYEQYF. The CDR3 DNA is TGTGCCAGCAGCGCAACCGGGACAGGGTATAGCTACGAGCAGTACTTC.